This TCR beta chain is drawn from a study of blood T cell repertoires in COVID-19. Study-level background: COVID-19 samples, acute and convalescent, were from the United States, Italy and Spain. In each case, the material was cDNA or gDNA derived from T cells, B-cell-depleted T cells, or PBMCs.

Source study methods: Estimates of nucleated cell counts were drawn from the amplification of reference gene primers. Profiling relied on immunoSEQ multiplex PCR, and the TCRdb table lists in-frame clones only, not all of them. Clone size and the V and J calls come from that table; the DNA yielded D and trimming. This table holds roughly 140,000 clones, around nine tenths found once. This CDR3 has 13 residues. Germline V gene lookup returns CDR1 MNHNY and CDR2 SVGAGI (reference sequence). The V and J ends lost 10 bases and 5 bases respectively, with 17 bases between them. This clone was observed once.

The source of this sequence is a human donor in a cohort sampled during active COVID-19. The chain links TRBV6-6 to TRBJ1-1; possibly TRBD1 for D (5 bases). What was sequenced was peripheral blood. CDR3 loop: CAIRSGGHTEAFF. CDR3 DNA sequence: TGTGCCATCAGGTCGGGGGGTCATACTGAAGCTTTCTTT.